A single sample is the source of the 13 T cell receptor beta chains below, sequenced in a study of blood T cells in healthy people across ages. Together with a sample-barcoded 5' primer, a J-beta primer mix was included in a second PCR lasting about 7 to 11 cycles. TCRdb ran MiXCR on the 5' RACE reads and lists one entry per CDR3 protein. The data contain more than 1,400,000 distinct CDR3 sequences, approximately 42% of them singletons. Sequenced input: blood. These receptors were obtained from a woman younger than 35 in good health.

This clonotype was counted a single time. This sequence joins TRBV3-1 and TRBJ2-1; D perhaps matches TRBD2 (7 bases). Trimming cost V 4 bases and J 8 bases, with 21 bases left between them. The CDR3 sequence is 16 residues long. The germline gives CDR1 LGHDT, CDR2 YNNKEL (reference sequence). DNA of the CDR3: TGTGCCAGCAGCCGCGTCCGGGGGGCGGGGCGCGATGAGCAGTTCTTC. Its translation: CASSRVRGAGRDEQFF.

V and J are TRBV5-6 and TRBJ1-3; TRBD1 aligns across 8 bases. J lost 1 base, V lost 4 bases, and 4 bases had no gene match. This CDR3 is built from 15 residues. CDR1 and CDR2 (germline): SGHDT, YYEEEE. The CDR3: CASSARTGSGNTIYF. CDR3 nucleotides: TGTGCCAGCAGCGCTCGGACAGGGTCTGGAAACACCATATATTTT.

This clonotype turned up a few times. The V gene is TRBV9, the J gene TRBJ2-7; no reliable D call. CDR3 length: 14 residues. Germline V gene lookup returns CDR1 SGDLS and CDR2 YYNGEE. V was clipped by 4 bases and J by 4 bases, with 15 bases between them. CDR3 loop: CASSPQPTVYEQYF. The DNA for the CDR3 is TGTGCCAGCAGCCCCCAACCTACGGTATACGAGCAGTACTTC. Based on the CDR3 plus reference TRBV9 and TRBJ2-7, the full variable domain is DSGVTQTPKHLITATGQRVTLRCSPRSGDLSVYWYQQSLDQGLQFLIQYYNGEERAKGNILERFSAQQFPDLHSELNLSSLELGDSALYFCASSPQPTVYEQYFGPGTRLTVT.

The table lists this clonotype with a few counts. This rearrangement joins TRBV5-1 to TRBJ1-4, with D unresolved. Between the trimmed V and J ends, which lost 7 bases and 4 bases, there was a span of 14 bases. Per germline, CDR1 SGHRS and CDR2 YFSETQ. The CDR3 is made up of 14 amino acids. Written as DNA, the CDR3 is TGCGCCAGCGGTATTGGCGGGTTTAATGAAAAACTGTTTTTT. Translating it yields CASGIGGFNEKLFF.

This clonotype was observed a few times. This rearrangement joins TRBV28 to TRBJ2-7; TRBD1 matches at 9 bases. CDR3 length: 13 residues. The J segment lost 5 bases and the V segment lost 6 bases, leaving 5 bases of the junction unmatched. CDR1 is MDHEN and CDR2 is SYDVKM in the germline V gene. CDR3 region: CASSLTGGNEQYF. The CDR3 DNA reads as TGTGCCAGCAGCTTGACAGGGGGAAACGAGCAGTACTTC.

Points on this clonotype: This sequence may be a read error, since a much larger clone differs from it by one base. In nucleotides, the CDR3 is TGCGCCAGCAGCCAAGAACTAGCTTACCATGAGCAGTACTTC. This codes for CASSQELAYHEQYF. V usage is TRBV4-1 and J usage is TRBJ2-7, with D possibly being TRBD2 (6 bases). Trimming stripped 0 bases from V and 7 bases from J, with 13 bases between. Germline CDR1 and CDR2: MGHRA and YSYEKL. The CDR3 totals 14 residues.

The rearrangement links TRBV27 to TRBJ2-3; 7 bases map to TRBD1. In germline, CDR1 is MNHEY, CDR2 SMNVEV (reference sequence). The CDR3 has 17 residues. J gave up 2 bases and V 5 bases, and 13 bases lay outside the gene matches. The CDR3 DNA is TGTGCCAGCAGTCCTATCTGGACAGGTTTTTACACAGATACGCAGTATTTT. Its protein product is CASSPIWTGFYTDTQYF.

The chain combines TRBV28 with TRBJ1-2; 11 bases agree with TRBD1. V lost 8 bases and J lost 8; bases outside the gene matches: 10. The CDR3 is 14 amino acids. In germline, CDR1 is MDHEN, CDR2 SYDVKM. CDR3 sequence (DNA): TGTGCCAGCTGCCCCGTGGACAGGGGGCGAGGCTACACCTTC. This codes for CASCPVDRGRGYTF.

This clonotype was found a few times. The chain employs TRBV12-3 or TRBV12-4 and TRBJ1-1; D uncertain. The CDR3 contains 11 residues. Trimming removed 6 bases from V and 7 bases from J, with 9 bases in between. The DNA of the CDR3 is TGTGCCAGCAGCGCGACGGTTGAAGCTTTCTTT. Its translation is CASSATVEAFF.

The chain has TRBV7-2 and TRBJ2-5; D call uncertain. Germline CDR1 is SGHTA and CDR2 is FQGNSA. The ends were cut back, 1 base at V and 1 base at J, with 7 bases in the middle. The CDR3 contains 14 residues. CDR3 sequence reads: CASSLVSPQETQYF. The CDR3 coding sequence is TGTGCCAGCAGCTTAGTTAGCCCCCAAGAGACCCAGTACTTC.

The chain employs TRBV12-3 or TRBV12-4 and TRBJ2-3; 12 nucleotides align to TRBD1. The CDR3 has 15 residues. V shed 4 bases and J 6 bases; nucleotides not matched to a gene: 5. The CDR3: CASSSWDRGPDTQYF. CDR3 bases: TGTGCCAGCAGTTCCTGGGACAGGGGGCCGGATACGCAGTATTTT.

Here the CDR3 DNA reads TGTGCCAGCAGCATGGGACGGGGAGATACGCAGTATTTT. This gives the protein CASSMGRGDTQYF. The rearrangement joins TRBV6-5 to TRBJ2-3; D may be TRBD1 or TRBD2 (5 bases each). The ends were cut back, 6 bases at V and 5 bases at J, with 12 bases in the middle. CDR1 MNHEY and CDR2 SVGAGI come from the germline V gene. CDR3 size: 13 residues.

The rearrangement uses TRBV5-1 and TRBJ2-3; no definite D call. With 5 bases removed from V and 3 bases from J, the gap between germline ends came to 10 bases. The germline V gene encodes CDR1 SGHRS and CDR2 YFSETQ. This CDR3 is 13 amino acids long. CDR3 residues: CASRTYSTDTQYF. As DNA, the CDR3 is TGCGCCAGCAGGACATACTCGACAGATACGCAGTATTTT. Drawing the rest from reference TRBV5-1 and TRBJ2-3, the complete variable domain is KAGVTQTPRYLIKTRGQQVTLSCSPISGHRSVSWYQQTPGQGLQFLFEYFSETQRNKGNFPGRFSGRQFSNSRSEMNVSTLELGDSALYLCASRTYSTDTQYFGPGTRLTVL.